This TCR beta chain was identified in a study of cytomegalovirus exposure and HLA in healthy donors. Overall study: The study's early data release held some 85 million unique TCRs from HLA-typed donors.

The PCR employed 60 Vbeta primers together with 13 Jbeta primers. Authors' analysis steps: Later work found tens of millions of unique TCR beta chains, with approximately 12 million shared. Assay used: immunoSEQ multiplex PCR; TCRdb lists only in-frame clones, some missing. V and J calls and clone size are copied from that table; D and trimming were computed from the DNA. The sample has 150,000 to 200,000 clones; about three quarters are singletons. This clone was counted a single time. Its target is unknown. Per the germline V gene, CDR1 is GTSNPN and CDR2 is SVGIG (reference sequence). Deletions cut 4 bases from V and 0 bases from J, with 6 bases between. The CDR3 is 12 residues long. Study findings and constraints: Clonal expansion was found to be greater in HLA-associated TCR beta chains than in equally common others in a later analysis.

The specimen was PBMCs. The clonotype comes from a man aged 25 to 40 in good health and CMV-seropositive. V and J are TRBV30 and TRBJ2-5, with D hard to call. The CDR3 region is CAWTQYQETQYF. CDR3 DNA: TGTGCCTGGACCCAGTACCAAGAGACCCAGTACTTC.